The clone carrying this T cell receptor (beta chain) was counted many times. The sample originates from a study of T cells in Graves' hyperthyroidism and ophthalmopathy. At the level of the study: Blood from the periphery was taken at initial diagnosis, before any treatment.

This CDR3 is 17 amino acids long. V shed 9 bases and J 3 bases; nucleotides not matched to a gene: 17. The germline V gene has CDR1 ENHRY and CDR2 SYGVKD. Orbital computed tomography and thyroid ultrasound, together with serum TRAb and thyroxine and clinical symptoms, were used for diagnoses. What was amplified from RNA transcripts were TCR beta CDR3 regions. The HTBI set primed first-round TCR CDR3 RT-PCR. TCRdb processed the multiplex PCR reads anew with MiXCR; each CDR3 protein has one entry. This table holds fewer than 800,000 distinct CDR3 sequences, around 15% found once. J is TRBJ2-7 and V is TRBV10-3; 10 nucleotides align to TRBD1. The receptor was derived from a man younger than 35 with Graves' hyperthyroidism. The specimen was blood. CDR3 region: CAIPTGTGVIALYEQYF. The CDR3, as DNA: TGTGCCATACCAACCGGGACAGGGGTTATCGCGCTCTACGAGCAGTACTTC.